The sequence of this T cell receptor (beta chain) was determined in a study of blood T cells in healthy people across ages. This clonotype occurred a few times. Each donor had approximately 10 milliliters of peripheral blood drawn. With a J-beta primer mix and a sample-barcoded 5' primer, a second PCR ran about 7 to 12 cycles. TCRdb re-derived calls from the 5' RACE reads in MiXCR, one entry per CDR3 protein. This sample has roughly 1,500,000 distinct CDR3 sequences, with approximately 32% found just once. This CDR3 is 15 amino acids long. From germline, CDR1 is SNHLY and CDR2 FYNNEI. Trimming took 1 base from V and 5 from J; bases not matched to a gene: 5.

The source is a young woman in good health. This chain joins TRBV2 and TRBJ2-5, with TRBD1 matching over 9 bases. The sequenced material came from blood. The CDR3 loop is CASSEGDRDRETQYF. The CDR3 nucleotides are TGTGCCAGCAGTGAAGGGGACAGGGATAGGGAGACCCAGTACTTC.